Shown below are 29 T cell receptor beta chains from a single sample sequenced in a study of identical twins. TCRdb used MiXCR to reprocess the 5' RACE reads, holding one entry per CDR3 protein. Here the sample spans a few hundred thousand distinct CDR3 sequences, just under 9.5% being singletons. These data are also associated with another study on yellow fever vaccine responses in identical twins.

Source material: CD8+ T cells sorted from blood. Receptor source: a woman between 18 and 30 years old in good health.

CDR3 amino acids: CASNQGVSYEKLFF. DNA for the CDR3: TGTGCCAGCAACCAAGGTGTGTCGTATGAAAAACTGTTTTTT. The chain carries TRBV12-3 or TRBV12-4 and TRBJ1-4; D uncertain. The CDR3 loop spans 14 amino acids. V gave up 7 bases and J gave up 6 bases, with 15 bases separating them.

This clonotype has more than one count but fewer than ten. The rearrangement links TRBV6-2 or TRBV6-3 to TRBJ2-7; D unclear. Germline V gene lookup returns CDR1 MNHEY and CDR2 SVGEGT. This CDR3 region has 14 residues. The V end was cut by 0 bases, the J end by 6 bases, with 12 bases between. The CDR3 DNA sequence: TGTGCCAGCAGTTACTCGTTGGGAACGGCCGAGCAGTACTTC. Protein: CASSYSLGTAEQYF.

Many counts were recorded for this clonotype. The J gene is TRBJ2-7, the V gene TRBV12-3 or TRBV12-4; D perhaps matches TRBD2 (5 bases). V shed 3 bases and J shed 4 bases, with 13 bases lying between them. CDR3 size: 14 residues. CDR3 region: CASSFWGTSYEQYF. In DNA form, the CDR3 reads TGTGCCAGCAGTTTTTGGGGTACTAGTTACGAGCAGTACTTC.

This sequence joins TRBV14 and TRBJ2-7; TRBD1 aligns across 9 bases. This CDR3 is 15 amino acids long. Germline V gene data show CDR1 as SGHDN and CDR2 as FVKESK. V lost 2 bases and J lost 6; bases outside the gene matches: 8. CDR3 bases: TGTGCCAGCAGCCAATGGGGGACAGGGATCGGCGAGCAGTACTTC. This codes for CASSQWGTGIGEQYF. The full variable domain, its missing parts supplied by reference TRBV14 and TRBJ2-7, is EAGVTQFPSHSVIEKGQTVTLRCDPISGHDNLYWYRRVMGKEIKFLLHFVKESKQDESGMPNNRFLAERTGGTYSTLKVQPAELEDSGVYFCASSQWGTGIGEQYFGPGTRLTVT.

The CDR3 spells CASSSGQVAYEQYF. CDR3 coding DNA: TGCGCCAGCAGCTCAGGACAAGTTGCCTACGAGCAGTACTTC. The genes are TRBV5-1 and TRBJ2-7, with D possibly matching TRBD1 (5 bases). This CDR3 spans 14 amino acids. The germline V and J ends were trimmed by 3 bases and 2 bases, with 12 bases remaining between them. Looked up from germline, CDR1 is SGHRS and CDR2 is YFSETQ. The full variable domain, completed using reference TRBV5-1 and TRBJ2-7, is KAGVTQTPRYLIKTRGQQVTLSCSPISGHRSVSWYQQTPGQGLQFLFEYFSETQRNKGNFPGRFSGRQFSNSRSEMNVSTLELGDSALYLCASSSGQVAYEQYFGPGTRLTVT.

The chain uses TRBV27 and TRBJ2-7; 8 nucleotides match TRBD1. The J segment lost 2 bases and the V segment lost 5 bases, leaving 8 bases of the junction unmatched. Germline V gives CDR1 MNHEY, CDR2 SMNVEV (reference sequence). The CDR3 has 15 residues. The DNA of the CDR3 is TGTGCCAGCAGTCTACACTCGACAGGGGCCTACGAGCAGTACTTC. The encoded protein is CASSLHSTGAYEQYF.

The V gene is TRBV27, the J gene TRBJ2-7, with D possibly being TRBD2 (6 bases). CDR1 MNHEY and CDR2 SMNVEV come from the germline V gene (reference sequence). The CDR3 runs to 13 residues. Trimming shortened V by 2 bases and J by 6 bases, and 11 bases separated the two germline ends. The CDR3: CASSLPGAVEQYF. The CDR3 region has the DNA TGTGCCAGCAGTTTACCGGGAGCTGTCGAGCAGTACTTC.

The CDR3 region has the DNA TGTGCCAGCAGTGAAATCATTCGGAGGCGATACGAGCAGTACTTC. This encodes CASSEIIRRRYEQYF. J is TRBJ2-7 and V is TRBV2, with D perhaps TRBD2 (5 bases). The CDR3 has 15 residues. With 2 bases removed from V and 4 bases from J, the gap between germline ends came to 15 bases. Per the germline V gene, CDR1 is SNHLY and CDR2 is FYNNEI.

This clonotype was counted at least ten times. The V gene is TRBV6-5, the J gene TRBJ1-3; D uncertain. CDR3 size: 14 residues. Trimming cost V 2 bases and J 0 bases, with 5 bases left between them. Looked up from germline, CDR1 is MNHEY and CDR2 is SVGAGI. The CDR3 nucleotides are TGTGCCAGCAGTTACCTGAGCTCTGGAAACACCATATATTTT. It specifies CASSYLSSGNTIYF.

V is TRBV24-1 and J is TRBJ2-1; D call uncertain. Germline V lookup: CDR1 KGHDR, CDR2 SFDVKD. Deletions cut 1 base from V and 7 bases from J, with 10 bases between. This CDR3 region has 14 residues. The DNA of the CDR3 is TGTGCCACCAGTGATTTCAGTGAGTTGAATGAGCAGTTCTTC. It translates to CATSDFSELNEQFF.

This clonotype was counted a few times. The chain carries TRBV12-5 and TRBJ1-2; 10 bases agree with TRBD1. The germline V gene encodes CDR1 LGHNT and CDR2 FRNRAP. This CDR3 contains 15 residues. The ends lost 2 bases at V and 4 bases at J; junction bases unmatched: 4. The CDR3: CASGLSGQGFYGYTF. The CDR3 bases are TGTGCTAGTGGTTTGTCGGGACAGGGGTTCTATGGCTACACCTTC.

In its sample, this clonotype was seen many times. This chain connects TRBV4-3 to TRBJ2-1, with a tentative D call TRBD2 (6 bases). This CDR3 has 17 amino acids. V shed 0 bases and J shed 9 bases, with 21 bases lying between them. CDR1 and CDR2 from the germline V gene are LGHNA and YSLEER. CDR3 amino acids: CASSQDRSEGTEGEQFF. Written as DNA, the CDR3 is TGCGCCAGCAGCCAAGATCGGTCGGAAGGGACTGAGGGTGAGCAGTTCTTC.

Remarks on this clonotype: A much larger clone lies one base from this, so it may be a read error. The chain uses TRBV4-3 and TRBJ2-1, with D perhaps TRBD1 or TRBD2 (5 bases each). CDR3 length equals 15 residues. Germline V gene data show CDR1 as LGHNA and CDR2 as YSLEER. Deletions cut 4 bases from V and 0 bases from J, with 10 bases between. The CDR3 reads CASSPGTNSYNEQFF. The CDR3 DNA follows: TGCGCCAGCAGCCCAGGGACCAACTCCTACAATGAGCAGTTCTTC.

This chain uses TRBV29-1 with TRBJ1-2, with D uncertain. The V and J ends lost 3 bases and 4 bases respectively, with 9 bases between them. The CDR3 extends over 12 amino acids. Germline loops: CDR1 SQVTM, CDR2 ANQGSEA. The DNA for the CDR3 is TGCAGCGTTGAGGGGAACTTCTATGGCTACACCTTC. Its protein is CSVEGNFYGYTF. Combining the CDR3 with reference TRBV29-1 and TRBJ1-2 gives the whole variable domain SAVISQKPSRDICQRGTSLTIQCQVDSQVTMMFWYRQQPGQSLTLIATANQGSEATYESGFVIDKFPISRPNLTFSTLTVSNMSPEDSSIYLCSVEGNFYGYTFGSGTRLTVV.

A few counts support this clonotype. The rearrangement uses TRBV27 and TRBJ2-3, with D uncertain. The V and J ends lost 3 bases and 1 base respectively, with 14 bases between them. The CDR3 totals 16 residues. Germline CDR1 reads MNHEY; CDR2 reads SMNVEV (reference sequence). The CDR3 spells CASSFGGGWGTDTQYF. The CDR3 DNA reads as TGTGCCAGCAGTTTCGGTGGTGGGTGGGGCACAGATACGCAGTATTTT.

The chain is built from TRBV7-9 and TRBJ2-7; the match to TRBD2 covers 7 bases. The germline CDR1 and CDR2 sequences are SEHNR and FQNEAQ (reference sequence). Unmatched junction bases numbered 7, after V lost 5 bases and J lost 6 bases. The CDR3 spans 13 residues. The CDR3 region has the DNA TGTGCCAGCAGCCCTGTAGCGGGTGGCGAGCAGTACTTC. It codes for CASSPVAGGEQYF.

This clonotype was picked up many times. The V gene is TRBV9, the J gene TRBJ2-3; D perhaps matches TRBD2 (6 bases). Germline V gene data show CDR1 as SGDLS and CDR2 as YYNGEE. V shed 5 bases and J shed 0 bases, with 10 bases lying between them. There are 14 residues in the CDR3. The CDR3 coding sequence is TGTGCCAGCAGGGGAGGCTCAAGCACAGATACGCAGTATTTT. Its translation is CASRGGSSTDTQYF.

At least ten counts were recorded for this clonotype. The chain is built from TRBV11-3 and TRBJ2-3; 7 positions agree with TRBD1. This CDR3 is built from 15 residues. J was trimmed by 0 bases and V by 5 bases; bases with no gene match: 5. The germline CDR1 and CDR2 sequences are SGHNT and YENEEA. The CDR3 sequence is CASSLRQGSTDTQYF. The CDR3 nucleotides are TGTGCCAGCAGCCTCAGACAGGGTAGCACAGATACGCAGTATTTT.

This clonotype has a count of ten or more. CDR3 bases: TGTGCCAGCAGCTTTAAGGGATTCTCCTACAATGAGCAGTTCTTC. It codes for CASSFKGFSYNEQFF. The rearrangement links TRBV7-9 to TRBJ2-1; D not resolved. This CDR3 comprises 15 residues. Trimming removed 3 bases from V and 0 bases from J, with 9 bases in between. Per the germline V gene, CDR1 is SEHNR and CDR2 is FQNEAQ (reference sequence).

This clonotype was observed many times. The J gene is TRBJ1-5, the V gene TRBV12-3 or TRBV12-4, with D uncertain. V was pared by 0 bases and J by 4 bases, with 4 bases between. The CDR3 consists of 13 residues. The DNA of the CDR3 is TGTGCCAGCAGTTTAGCAGGGAATCAGCCCCAGCATTTT. Translated, it gives CASSLAGNQPQHF.

This clonotype appeared a few times. This chain uses TRBV11-2 with TRBJ1-3; possible D gene TRBD1, 5 bases. There are 19 residues in the CDR3. Germline V lookup: CDR1 SGHAT, CDR2 FQNNGV. Between the trimmed V and J ends, which lost 7 bases and 0 bases, there was a span of 25 bases. DNA for the CDR3: TGTGCCAGCACCCTCAAGGGGACCAGGGCCCAATTCTCTGGAAACACCATATATTTT. Amino acid sequence: CASTLKGTRAQFSGNTIYF. The full variable domain, with the rest looked up from reference TRBV11-2 and TRBJ1-3, is EAGVAQSPRYKIIEKRQSVAFWCNPISGHATLYWYQQILGQGPKLLIQFQNNGVVDDSQLPKDRFSAERLKGVDSTLKIQPAKLEDSAVYLCASTLKGTRAQFSGNTIYFGEGSWLTVV.

The chain carries TRBV4-3 and TRBJ2-3, with D unresolved. V was pared by 3 bases and J by 2 bases, with 12 bases between. This CDR3 comprises 15 residues. From germline, CDR1 is LGHNA and CDR2 YSLEER. CDR3 amino acids: CASSQGLRNTDTQYF. The CDR3 coding sequence is TGCGCCAGCAGCCAGGGGTTAAGGAACACAGATACGCAGTATTTT.

The chain links TRBV20-1 to TRBJ2-7; D is uncertain. From germline, CDR1 is DFQATT and CDR2 SNEGSKA (reference sequence). The CDR3 is made up of 15 amino acids. Between the trimmed V and J ends, which lost 6 bases and 2 bases, there was a span of 20 bases. The CDR3 reads CSAHHTGDSTYEQYF. The CDR3 DNA sequence: TGCAGTGCCCACCACACGGGCGACTCTACCTACGAGCAGTACTTC.

This clonotype was seen more than once but under ten times. The rearrangement uses TRBV28 and TRBJ2-5; D not resolved. The germline V gene encodes CDR1 MDHEN and CDR2 SYDVKM. This CDR3 region has 13 residues. The ends were cut back, 2 bases at V and 5 bases at J, with 9 bases in the middle. CDR3 bases: TGTGCCAGCAGTTTAGTTCACTCGGAGACCCAGTACTTC. It translates to CASSLVHSETQYF.

This clonotype has a handful of counts. CDR3 protein: CASSLALGDQETQYF. In DNA form, the CDR3 reads TGTGCCAGCAGCTTAGCGCTCGGGGACCAAGAGACCCAGTACTTC. J is TRBJ2-5 and V is TRBV7-9; possibly TRBD2 for D (5 bases). Germline V lookup: CDR1 SEHNR, CDR2 FQNEAQ (reference sequence). Trimming took 0 bases from V and 0 from J, leaving 8 bases between them. The CDR3 loop spans 15 amino acids.

This clonotype was seen repeatedly, ten times or more. The chain joins TRBV29-1 to TRBJ2-2, with no clear D. The CDR3 consists of 14 residues. Germline assignment: CDR1 SQVTM and CDR2 ANQGSEA. Trimming took off 6 bases at V and 2 bases at J, with 13 bases between the two ends. CDR3 sequence: CSVGPAVNTGELFF. The CDR3 DNA is TGCAGCGTCGGTCCGGCAGTTAACACCGGGGAGCTGTTTTTT.

The gene calls are TRBV7-9 and TRBJ2-3; 14 bases match TRBD2. V dropped 5 bases and J dropped 4; count of bases not matched to a gene: 5. Germline loops: CDR1 SEHNR, CDR2 FQNEAQ (reference sequence). The CDR3 has 16 residues. The CDR3 coding sequence is TGTGCCAGCAGCCCGGGGACTAGCGGGGGATCAGATACGCAGTATTTT. Residues: CASSPGTSGGSDTQYF. Full variable domain (remainder filled in from reference TRBV7-9 and TRBJ2-3): DTGVSQNPRHKITKRGQNVTFRCDPISEHNRLYWYRQTLGQGPEFLTYFQNEAQLEKSRLLSDRFSAERPKGSFSTLEIQRTEQGDSAMYLCASSPGTSGGSDTQYFGPGTRLTVL.

This clonotype came up many times. The chain employs TRBV5-1 and TRBJ2-7, with D uncertain. Between the trimmed V and J ends, which lost 1 base and 5 bases, there was a span of 13 bases. The V gene's germline CDR1 is SGHRS and CDR2 YFSETQ. The CDR3 consists of 14 residues. The CDR3 coding sequence is TGCGCCAGCAGCTTGCTGATGCCATTTGACGAGCAGTACTTC. Its translation is CASSLLMPFDEQYF.

The chain links TRBV7-2 to TRBJ2-5, with 9 bases identical to TRBD1. The CDR3 covers 14 residues. Germline-derived CDR1 and CDR2 are SGHTA and FQGNSA. Germline trimming cut 3 bases from V and 3 bases from J; bases unmatched to any gene: 2. CDR3 region: CASSFRDREETQYF. CDR3 sequence (DNA): TGTGCCAGCAGCTTCCGGGACAGGGAAGAGACCCAGTACTTC.